This T cell receptor beta chain was sequenced for a study of blood T cell repertoires in COVID-19. Germline V gene data show CDR1 as SEHNR and CDR2 as FQNEAQ (reference sequence). V was clipped by 5 bases and J by 8 bases, with 12 bases between them. There are 12 residues in the CDR3. Profiling relied on immunoSEQ multiplex PCR, and the TCRdb table lists in-frame clones only, not all of them. Of 310,000 or so clones listed, about 82% are singletons. The origin of this receptor is a woman between 50 and 59 years old with acute or convalescent COVID-19. Sequenced material: peripheral blood. V gene TRBV7-9 combines with J gene TRBJ1-1; tentatively, D is TRBD1 (5 bases). CDR3 in DNA: TGTGCCAGCAGCCCGCAGGGCTTGGAAGCTTTCTTT. It yields the protein CASSPQGLEAFF.